Listed below are T cell receptor beta chains from one sample, sequenced in a study of blood T cell repertoires in COVID-19. Sequencing used immunoSEQ multiplex PCR; TCRdb keeps in-frame clones, though not all of them. In the table there are more than 95,000 clones, around 76% of which are singletons. The sequencing input was peripheral blood. All receptors come from a woman in her 70s with acute or convalescent COVID-19. Both conserved end residues are part of each CDR3. The D gene is left open where the match is weak. Part of the rows lack a size; the others show once, few, many or a class for expanded clones.

abundance	v_gene	j_gene	d_gene	len	CDR3aa	CDR3nt
-	TRBV21-1	TRBJ2-3	-	12	CASTRDYDTQYF	TGTGCCAGCACCCGGGACTACGATACGCAGTATTTT
once	TRBV3-1/TRBV3-2	TRBJ2-1	-	16	CASSQEGVNSYNEQFF	TGTGCCAGCAGCCAAGAGGGAGTCAACTCCTACAATGAGCAGTTCTTC
-	TRBV12-3/TRBV12-4	TRBJ1-2	TRBD1	13	CASIEQGAEGYTF	TGTGCCAGCATCGAGCAGGGGGCGGAAGGCTACACCTTC
few	TRBV30	TRBJ1-3	-	14	CAWSGTSSGNTIYF	TGTGCCTGGAGTGGGACAAGCTCTGGAAACACCATATATTTT
-	TRBV5-4	TRBJ1-2	TRBD1	13	CASSLVGTGFRTF	TGTGCCAGCAGCTTGGTCGGGACAGGGTTTCGCACCTTC
-	TRBV2	TRBJ2-1	TRBD1	14	CASNRQGPLNEQFF	TGTGCCAGCAATAGACAGGGTCCGTTGAATGAGCAGTTCTTC
-	TRBV6-2/TRBV6-3	TRBJ2-6	TRBD1	16	CASSYKGASGANVLTF	TGTGCCAGCAGTTACAAGGGGGCGTCTGGGGCCAACGTCCTGACTTTC
-	TRBV5-1	TRBJ2-1	TRBD1	18	CASSGTGATRHSYNEQFF	TGCGCCAGCAGCGGGACAGGGGCCACTCGGCACAGCTACAATGAGCAGTTCTTC
-	TRBV5-1	TRBJ2-5	TRBD1	16	CASREGDSLYQETQYF	TGCGCCAGCAGAGAGGGGGACAGCCTTTACCAAGAGACCCAGTACTTC
-	TRBV3-1/TRBV3-2	TRBJ1-1	-	13	CASSQGRGTEAFF	TGTGCCAGCAGCCAAGGAAGGGGAACTGAAGCTTTCTTT
-	TRBV6-5	TRBJ2-3	-	15	CASSKTGSSTDTQYF	TGTGCCAGCAGCAAGACGGGGTCTAGCACAGATACGCAGTATTTT
-	TRBV5-4	TRBJ2-2	TRBD1	16	CASSLAAGQGAGELFF	TGTGCCAGCAGCTTGGCGGCAGGACAGGGCGCCGGGGAGCTGTTTTTT
-	TRBV28	TRBJ1-2	-	14	CASSRNRGYGGYTF	TGTGCCAGCAGTCGAAACCGGGGGTATGGGGGCTACACCTTC
-	TRBV12-3/TRBV12-4	TRBJ1-2	-	13	CASSLEQNYGYTF	TGTGCCAGCAGTTTAGAACAGAATTATGGCTACACCTTC
-	TRBV6-5	TRBJ1-1	-	13	CASSQRAGTEAFF	TGTGCCAGCAGCCAACGGGCAGGGACTGAAGCTTTCTTT
-	TRBV6-2/TRBV6-3	TRBJ2-7	-	20	CASSYSSKSYRGQSSYEQYF	TGTGCCAGCAGTTACTCGTCAAAGTCCTATAGGGGCCAATCCTCCTACGAGCAGTACTTC
-	TRBV30	TRBJ1-1	-	16	CAWSVRGGEKNTEAFF	TGTGCCTGGAGTGTACGAGGGGGGGAAAAGAACACTGAAGCTTTCTTT
-	TRBV9	TRBJ2-3	TRBD2	16	CASSGYSGGAADTQYF	TGTGCCAGCAGCGGATATAGCGGGGGAGCTGCAGATACGCAGTATTTT
-	TRBV3-1/TRBV3-2	TRBJ1-2	-	16	CASSQGQPLTYYGYTF	TGTGCCAGCAGCCAAGGACAGCCCCTAACTTACTATGGCTACACCTTC
few	TRBV10-3	TRBJ2-7	-	12	CAISDSLIQQYF	TGTGCCATCAGTGATAGCTTGATTCAGCAGTACTTC
-	TRBV30	TRBJ1-1	TRBD1	15	CAWSVGQNMNTEAFF	TGTGCCTGGAGTGTGGGACAGAACATGAACACTGAAGCTTTCTTT
-	TRBV2	TRBJ1-3	-	18	CASSDRSPGHNSGNTIYF	TGTGCCAGCAGCGATAGGAGTCCGGGACACAACTCTGGAAACACCATATATTTT
-	TRBV12-3/TRBV12-4	TRBJ1-2	TRBD1	12	CASSPTGGGYTF	TGTGCCAGCAGTCCCACAGGGGGAGGCTACACCTTC
-	TRBV18	TRBJ2-7	TRBD2	15	CASSPRPSGGYEQYF	TGTGCCAGCTCACCACGTCCCAGCGGGGGGTACGAGCAGTACTTC
-	TRBV6-1	TRBJ1-1	-	14	CASSEEQGIGEAFF	TGTGCCAGCAGTGAAGAGCAGGGTATAGGCGAAGCTTTCTTT
-	TRBV18	TRBJ1-6	-	15	CASSPLDSYNSPLHF	TGTGCCAGCTCACCATTGGACAGTTATAATTCACCCCTCCACTTT
-	TRBV5-6	TRBJ2-2	TRBD1	18	CASSAPQGSGTNTGELFF	TGTGCCAGCAGCGCCCCACAGGGGTCAGGGACGAACACCGGGGAGCTGTTTTTT
few	TRBV4-1	TRBJ2-2	-	17	CASSQFSRGRDTGELFF	TGCGCCAGCAGCCAATTCAGCAGGGGCCGGGACACCGGGGAGCTGTTTTTT
-	TRBV11-3	TRBJ2-1	TRBD2	15	CASSSSGGSYNEQFF	TGTGCCAGCAGCTCTAGCGGGGGGTCCTACAATGAGCAGTTCTTC
-	TRBV24-1	TRBJ2-3	TRBD2	18	CATSDTGTSGLSTDTQYF	TGTGCCACCAGTGATACAGGGACTAGCGGGCTTAGCACAGATACGCAGTATTTT
-	TRBV2	TRBJ2-3	TRBD2	14	CASSGGTRADTQYF	TGTGCCAGCAGTGGGGGGACTAGAGCAGATACGCAGTATTTT
-	TRBV18	TRBJ1-2	TRBD1	14	CASSPSGQANGYTF	TGTGCCAGCTCTCCCAGTGGACAGGCCAATGGCTACACCTTC
-	TRBV3-1/TRBV3-2	TRBJ2-3	-	14	CASSQDISFGTQYF	TGTGCCAGCAGCCAAGATATATCTTTCGGTACGCAGTATTTT
-	TRBV2	TRBJ1-5	-	15	CASSARTGSNQPQHF	TGTGCCAGCAGTGCAAGAACGGGGAGCAATCAGCCCCAGCATTTT
few	TRBV9	TRBJ2-6	-	17	CASSVGFGGNGANVLTF	TGTGCCAGCAGCGTAGGTTTCGGAGGGAACGGGGCCAACGTCCTGACTTTC
once	TRBV6-2/TRBV6-3	TRBJ2-1	-	15	CASSPTLRAANEQFF	TGTGCCAGCAGCCCTACGCTGCGGGCGGCCAATGAGCAGTTCTTC
once	TRBV30	TRBJ1-5	TRBD1	14	CAWSTGTVYQPQHF	TGTGCCTGGTCCACCGGGACAGTTTACCAGCCCCAGCATTTT
few	TRBV6-6	TRBJ1-5	TRBD1	16	CASSPRDRGLGQPQHF	TGTGCCAGCAGTCCCCGGGACAGGGGGCTAGGGCAGCCCCAGCATTTT
-	TRBV2	TRBJ1-4	TRBD1	15	CASSEGRGRYEKLFF	TGTGCCAGCAGTGAAGGCAGGGGGCGGTATGAAAAACTGTTTTTT
-	TRBV5-4	TRBJ2-1	-	11	CASSFGPEQFF	TGTGCCAGCAGCTTTGGGCCTGAGCAGTTCTTC
-	TRBV7-2	TRBJ2-1	TRBD2	14	CASRLAGGPGEQFF	TGTGCCAGCAGGTTAGCGGGGGGGCCAGGAGAGCAGTTCTTC
-	TRBV29-1	TRBJ1-4	-	12	CSVGGGSEKLFF	TGCAGCGTTGGGGGGGGGAGTGAAAAACTGTTTTTT
-	TRBV27	TRBJ1-2	TRBD1	16	CASSIGVGQSLSGYTF	TGTGCCAGCAGTATAGGGGTGGGACAGTCTTTAAGCGGCTACACCTTC
-	TRBV7-9	TRBJ1-5	-	14	CASSLPGAGQPQHF	TGTGCCAGCAGCTTACCAGGGGCCGGTCAGCCCCAGCATTTT
-	TRBV9	TRBJ2-5	-	15	CASSPRSSGKETQYF	TGTGCCAGCAGCCCCCGGAGTAGCGGAAAAGAGACCCAGTACTTC
-	TRBV11-2	TRBJ1-1	-	14	CASSLDGSYTEAFF	TGTGCCAGCAGCTTAGATGGCAGTTACACTGAAGCTTTCTTT
-	TRBV5-1	TRBJ1-1	TRBD1	14	CASSPQGGGTEAFF	TGCGCCAGCAGCCCACAGGGGGGGGGCACTGAAGCTTTCTTT
-	TRBV19	TRBJ1-5	TRBD1	16	CASSPLRGQGNQPQHF	TGTGCCAGTAGCCCCCTGAGAGGACAGGGAAATCAGCCCCAGCATTTT
-	TRBV6-5	TRBJ2-7	TRBD1	11	CATRDSYEQYF	TGTGCCACCCGGGACAGCTACGAGCAGTACTTC